Reported below is one T cell receptor (beta chain). The sample belongs to a study of blood T cell repertoires in COVID-19. Turning to the study itself: The analysed material was cDNA or gDNA that came from T cells, B-cell-depleted T cells, or PBMCs.

There are 15 residues in the CDR3. From germline, CDR1 is MNHEY and CDR2 SVGAGI. Trimming removed 5 bases from V and 4 bases from J, with 17 bases in between. Methods used by the authors: The assay estimated nucleated cells by amplifying reference gene primers. The data were produced by immunoSEQ multiplex PCR, yet TCRdb's version contains in-frame clones alone and is incomplete. The V and J calls and clone size were taken over from that table, and D and trimming were inferred from the DNA. This sample has fewer than 350,000 clones; around 90% occur once, and the top ten carry 6.5% to 8%. The sequence derives from a woman in her twenties or thirties with COVID-19, enrolled during active disease. The chain joins TRBV6-5 to TRBJ1-2, with D possibly matching TRBD1 (5 bases). Sequences were obtained from peripheral blood. The DNA of the CDR3 is TGTGCCAGCAGTCGCACACAGGCCCCCATCTATGGCTACACCTTC. Its protein is CASSRTQAPIYGYTF.